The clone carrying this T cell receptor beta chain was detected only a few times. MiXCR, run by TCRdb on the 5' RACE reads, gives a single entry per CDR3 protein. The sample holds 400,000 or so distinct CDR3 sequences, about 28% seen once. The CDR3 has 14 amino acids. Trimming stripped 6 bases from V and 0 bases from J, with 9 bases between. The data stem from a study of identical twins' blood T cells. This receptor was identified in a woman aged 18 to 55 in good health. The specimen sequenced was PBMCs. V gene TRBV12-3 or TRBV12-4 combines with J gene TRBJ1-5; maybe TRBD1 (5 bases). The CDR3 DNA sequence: TGTGCCAGCAGAGATGACAGTAGCAATCAGCCCCAGCATTTT. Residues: CASRDDSSNQPQHF.